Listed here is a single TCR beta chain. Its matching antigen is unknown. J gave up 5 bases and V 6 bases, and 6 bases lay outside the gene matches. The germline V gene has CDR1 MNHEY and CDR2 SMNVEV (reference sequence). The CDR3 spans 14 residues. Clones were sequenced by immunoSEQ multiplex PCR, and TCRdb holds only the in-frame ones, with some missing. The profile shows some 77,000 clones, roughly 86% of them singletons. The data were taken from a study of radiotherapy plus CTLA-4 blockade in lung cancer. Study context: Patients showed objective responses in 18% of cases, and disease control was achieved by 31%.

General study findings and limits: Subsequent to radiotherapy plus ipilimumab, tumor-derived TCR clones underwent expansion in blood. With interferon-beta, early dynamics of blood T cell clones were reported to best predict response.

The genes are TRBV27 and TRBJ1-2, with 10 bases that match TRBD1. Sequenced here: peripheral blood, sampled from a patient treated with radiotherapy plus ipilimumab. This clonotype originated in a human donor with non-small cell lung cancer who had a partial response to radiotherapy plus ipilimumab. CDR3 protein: CASSPGQGLYGYTF. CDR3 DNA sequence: TGTGCCAGCAGCCCGGGACAGGGGCTATATGGCTACACCTTC.